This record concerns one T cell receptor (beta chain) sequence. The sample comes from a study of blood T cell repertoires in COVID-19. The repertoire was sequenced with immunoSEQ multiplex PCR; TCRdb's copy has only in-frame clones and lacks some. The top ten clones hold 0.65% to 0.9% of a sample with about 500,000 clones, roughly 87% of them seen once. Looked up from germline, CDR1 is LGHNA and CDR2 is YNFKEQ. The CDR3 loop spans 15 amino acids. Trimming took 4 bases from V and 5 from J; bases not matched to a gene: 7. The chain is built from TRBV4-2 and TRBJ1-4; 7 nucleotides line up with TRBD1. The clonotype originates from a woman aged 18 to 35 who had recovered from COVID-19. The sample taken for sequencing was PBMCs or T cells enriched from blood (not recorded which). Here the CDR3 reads CASSLSTGINEKLFF. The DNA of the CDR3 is TGTGCCAGCAGCCTGTCGACAGGGATAAATGAAAAACTGTTTTTT.